The subject of this entry is one T cell receptor (beta chain). This entry belongs to a study of blood T cell repertoires in COVID-19. CDR3 length: 15 residues. CDR1 is SGDLS and CDR2 is YYNGEE in the germline V gene. The J segment lost 5 bases and the V segment lost 5 bases, leaving 11 bases of the junction unmatched. TCRdb's table, derived via immunoSEQ multiplex PCR, lists solely in-frame clones and lacks some. The sample carries approximately 380,000 clones, approximately 89% recorded once. The receptor was derived from a woman between 40 and 55 years old who had been exposed to COVID-19. The sample was PBMCs or T cells enriched from blood (not recorded which). The chain couples TRBV9 to TRBJ2-3; TRBD1 aligns across 7 bases. In DNA, the CDR3 is TGTGCCAGCAGTAGACAGGGTCAGGAGAAAGATACGCAGTATTTT. This codes for CASSRQGQEKDTQYF.